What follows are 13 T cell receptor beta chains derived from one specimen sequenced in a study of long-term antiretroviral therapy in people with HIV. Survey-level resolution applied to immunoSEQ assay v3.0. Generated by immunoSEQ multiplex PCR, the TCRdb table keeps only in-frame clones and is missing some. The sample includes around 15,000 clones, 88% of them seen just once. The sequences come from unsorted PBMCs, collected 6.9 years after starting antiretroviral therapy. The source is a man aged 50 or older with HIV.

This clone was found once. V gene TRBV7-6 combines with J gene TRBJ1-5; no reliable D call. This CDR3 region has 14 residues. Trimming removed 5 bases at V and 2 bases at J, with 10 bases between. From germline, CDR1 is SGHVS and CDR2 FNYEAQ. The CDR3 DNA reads TGTGCCAGCAGCCCTAACACCGGCAATCAGCCCCAGCATTTT. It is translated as CASSPNTGNQPQHF.

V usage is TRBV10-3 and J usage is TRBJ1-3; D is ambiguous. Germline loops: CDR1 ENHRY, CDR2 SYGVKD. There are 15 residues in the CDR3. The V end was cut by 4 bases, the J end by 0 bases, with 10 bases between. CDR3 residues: CAISVNAHSGNTIYF. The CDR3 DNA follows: TGTGCCATCAGTGTCAACGCGCACTCTGGAAACACCATATATTTT.

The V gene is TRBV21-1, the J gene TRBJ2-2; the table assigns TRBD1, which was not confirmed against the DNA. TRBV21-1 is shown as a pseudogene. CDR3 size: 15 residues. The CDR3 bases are TGTGCCAGCAGCAAAAAGGGACAGAACACCGGGGAGCTGTTTTTT. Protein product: CASSKKGQNTGELFF.

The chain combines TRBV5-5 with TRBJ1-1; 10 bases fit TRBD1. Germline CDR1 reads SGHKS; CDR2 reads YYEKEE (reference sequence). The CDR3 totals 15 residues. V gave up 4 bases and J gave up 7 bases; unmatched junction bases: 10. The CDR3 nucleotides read TGTGCCAGCAGCCCACGACAGGGGGCGCAAAGTGAAGCTTTCTTT. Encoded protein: CASSPRQGAQSEAFF.

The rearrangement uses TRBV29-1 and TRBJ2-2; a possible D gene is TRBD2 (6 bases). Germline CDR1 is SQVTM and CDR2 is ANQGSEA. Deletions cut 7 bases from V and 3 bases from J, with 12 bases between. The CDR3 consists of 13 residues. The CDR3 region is CSADRGYTGELFF. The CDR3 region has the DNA TGCAGCGCCGACCGGGGGTACACCGGGGAGCTGTTTTTT.

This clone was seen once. Written as DNA, the CDR3 is TGTGCCAGCAGCCCCTCGCAGGGAAGCATATACGAGCAGTACTTC. Encoded protein: CASSPSQGSIYEQYF. V is TRBV7-9 and J is TRBJ2-7, with TRBD1 as a possible D gene (5 bases). The germline V gene encodes CDR1 SEHNR and CDR2 FQNEAQ (reference sequence). CDR3 length: 15 residues. V was shortened by 5 bases and J by 4 bases, with 18 bases between the two germline ends. The full variable domain, completed using reference TRBV7-9 and TRBJ2-7, is DTGVSQNPRHKITKRGQNVTFRCDPISEHNRLYWYRQTLGQGPEFLTYFQNEAQLEKSRLLSDRFSAERPKGSFSTLEIQRTEQGDSAMYLCASSPSQGSIYEQYFGPGTRLTVT.

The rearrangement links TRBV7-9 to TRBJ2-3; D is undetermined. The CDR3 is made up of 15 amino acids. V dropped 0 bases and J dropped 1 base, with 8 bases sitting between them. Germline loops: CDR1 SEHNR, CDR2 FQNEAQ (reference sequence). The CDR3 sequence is CASSLARHRTDTQYF. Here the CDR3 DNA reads TGTGCCAGCAGCTTAGCAAGACATCGCACAGATACGCAGTATTTT. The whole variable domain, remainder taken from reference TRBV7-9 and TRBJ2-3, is DTGVSQNPRHKITKRGQNVTFRCDPISEHNRLYWYRQTLGQGPEFLTYFQNEAQLEKSRLLSDRFSAERPKGSFSTLEIQRTEQGDSAMYLCASSLARHRTDTQYFGPGTRLTVL.

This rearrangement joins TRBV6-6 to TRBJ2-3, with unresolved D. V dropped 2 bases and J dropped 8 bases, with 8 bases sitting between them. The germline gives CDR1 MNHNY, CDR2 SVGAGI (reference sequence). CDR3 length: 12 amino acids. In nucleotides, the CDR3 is TGTGCCAGCAGTTACCCTGGGGTTACGCAGTATTTT. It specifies CASSYPGVTQYF.

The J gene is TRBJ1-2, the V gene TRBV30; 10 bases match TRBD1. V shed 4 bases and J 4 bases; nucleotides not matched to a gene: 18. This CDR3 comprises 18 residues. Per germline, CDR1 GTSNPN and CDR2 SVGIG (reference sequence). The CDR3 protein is CAWNPDRGSLMSLYGYTF. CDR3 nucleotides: TGTGCCTGGAACCCGGACAGGGGGTCTCTGATGTCCCTCTATGGCTACACCTTC.

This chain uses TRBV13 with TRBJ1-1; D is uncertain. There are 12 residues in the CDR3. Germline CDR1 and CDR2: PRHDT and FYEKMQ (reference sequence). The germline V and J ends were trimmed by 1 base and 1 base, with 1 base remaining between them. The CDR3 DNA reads TGTGCCAGCAGCTTAGCGAACACTGAAGCTTTCTTT. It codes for CASSLANTEAFF. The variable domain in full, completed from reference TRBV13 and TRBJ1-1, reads AAGVIQSPRHLIKEKRETATLKCYPIPRHDTVYWYQQGPGQDPQFLISFYEKMQSDKGSIPDRFSAQQFSDYHSELNMSSLELGDSALYFCASSLANTEAFFGQGTRLTVV.

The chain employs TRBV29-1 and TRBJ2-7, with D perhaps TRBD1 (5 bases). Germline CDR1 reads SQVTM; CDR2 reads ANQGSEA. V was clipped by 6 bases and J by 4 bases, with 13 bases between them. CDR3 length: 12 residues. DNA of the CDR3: TGCAGCGTCCTGACAGAGCCTTACGAGCAGTACTTC. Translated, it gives CSVLTEPYEQYF.

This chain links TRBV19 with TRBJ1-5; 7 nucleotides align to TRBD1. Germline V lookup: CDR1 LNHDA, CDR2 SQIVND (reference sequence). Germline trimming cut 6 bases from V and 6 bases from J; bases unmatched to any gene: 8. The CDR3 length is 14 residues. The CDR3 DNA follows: TGTGCCAGTAGGCCCGGACAGGTTTTTCAGCCCCAGCATTTT. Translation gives CASRPGQVFQPQHF.

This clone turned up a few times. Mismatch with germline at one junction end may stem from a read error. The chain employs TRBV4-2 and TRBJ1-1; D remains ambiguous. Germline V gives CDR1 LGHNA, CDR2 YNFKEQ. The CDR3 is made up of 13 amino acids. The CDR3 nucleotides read TGTGCCAGCAGCCAAGATCAGCATCCTGAGGCTTTCTTT. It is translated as CASSQDQHPEAFF.